These T cell receptor beta chains were read from a single sample in a study of blood T cell repertoires in COVID-19. TCRdb's table, derived via immunoSEQ multiplex PCR, lists solely in-frame clones and lacks some. The sample lists some 150,000 clones; more than 70% were seen once. The sample was peripheral blood. These receptors all come from a man over 45 with active or convalescent COVID-19. The CDR3 runs from the conserved cysteine through the conserved F or W. Expanded clones get a size class; other rows say once, few or many, or leave the size out.

TRBJ2-1 | NA | TRBV28 | CASSLTGSTYNEQFF
TRBJ1-5 | NA | TRBV18 | CASSPFGQNSNQPQHF
TRBJ1-1 | NA | TRBV25-1 | CASRAGGESFTEAFF
TRBJ1-2 | NA | TRBV6-6 | CASSRGAYYGYTF
TRBJ2-1 | NA | TRBV5-6 | CASILQGGFGNEQFF
TRBJ1-5 | NA | TRBV27 | CASSPLGTGGRQPQHF
TRBJ2-3 | NA | TRBV5-1 | CASSHGTGAGSTDTQYF
TRBJ2-5 | NA | TRBV5-1 | CASSREPGETQYF
TRBJ1-4 | NA | TRBV6-6 | CATGQGVTNEKLFF
TRBJ2-1 | NA | TRBV4-3 | CASSQGRNEQFF
TRBJ1-2 | NA | TRBV5-6 | CASSLDRGSYTF
TRBJ1-3 | NA | TRBV28 | CASSSDSLTGNTIYF
TRBJ1-1 | NA | TRBV11-2 | CASSSRGGGTEAFF
TRBJ1-1 | NA | TRBV6-5 | CASKTGEDTEAFF
TRBJ2-7 | once | TRBV12-3/TRBV12-4 | CASSLGTGEQYF
TRBJ2-3 | NA | TRBV14 | CASSQAWPVADTQYF
TRBJ1-6 | NA | TRBV14 | CASSQDGAVYNSPLHF
TRBJ2-7 | NA | TRBV5-5 | CANSPSPGQSYEQYF
TRBJ1-3 | NA | TRBV5-1 | CASSLSERRQGIYSGNTIYF
TRBJ2-1 | few | TRBV28 | CASSLARTSGRNEQFF
TRBJ1-3 | NA | TRBV5-6 | CASSHKPGRDSGNTIYF
TRBJ1-1 | NA | TRBV14 | CASSPPGQQNTEAFF
TRBJ2-7 | NA | TRBV28 | CASSLPGRGYEQYF